These 2 T cell receptor beta chains originate from one sample sequenced in a study of blood T cell repertoires in COVID-19. Produced via immunoSEQ multiplex PCR; TCRdb's table is partial and in-frame only. The table has 300,000 to 400,000 clones, 88% seen once. The source material was PBMCs or T cells enriched from blood (not recorded which). The receptors stem from a woman aged 25 to 39 with acute COVID-19.

Only a few counts were recorded for this clone. The same CDR3 is also encoded by other DNA sequences in this sample. The rearrangement uses TRBV24-1 and TRBJ1-4, with 8 bases matching TRBD1. Germline CDR1 and CDR2: KGHDR and SFDVKD. This CDR3 has 15 amino acids. The V gene end was trimmed by 2 bases and the J gene end by 8 bases; junction bases not matched to a gene: 6. This chain's CDR3 is CATSDSGQGGEKLFF. In DNA, the CDR3 is TGTGCCACCAGTGATTCTGGACAGGGCGGCGAAAAACTGTTTTTT.

The chain links TRBV18 to TRBJ1-3; no clear D. Trimming cost V 6 bases and J 1 base, with 13 bases left between them. This CDR3 has 15 residues. Germline CDR1 reads KGHSH; CDR2 reads LQKENI. CDR3 sequence (DNA): TGTGCCAGCTCTTCCGGGTTCTTATCTGGAAACACCATATATTTT. It specifies CASSSGFLSGNTIYF.